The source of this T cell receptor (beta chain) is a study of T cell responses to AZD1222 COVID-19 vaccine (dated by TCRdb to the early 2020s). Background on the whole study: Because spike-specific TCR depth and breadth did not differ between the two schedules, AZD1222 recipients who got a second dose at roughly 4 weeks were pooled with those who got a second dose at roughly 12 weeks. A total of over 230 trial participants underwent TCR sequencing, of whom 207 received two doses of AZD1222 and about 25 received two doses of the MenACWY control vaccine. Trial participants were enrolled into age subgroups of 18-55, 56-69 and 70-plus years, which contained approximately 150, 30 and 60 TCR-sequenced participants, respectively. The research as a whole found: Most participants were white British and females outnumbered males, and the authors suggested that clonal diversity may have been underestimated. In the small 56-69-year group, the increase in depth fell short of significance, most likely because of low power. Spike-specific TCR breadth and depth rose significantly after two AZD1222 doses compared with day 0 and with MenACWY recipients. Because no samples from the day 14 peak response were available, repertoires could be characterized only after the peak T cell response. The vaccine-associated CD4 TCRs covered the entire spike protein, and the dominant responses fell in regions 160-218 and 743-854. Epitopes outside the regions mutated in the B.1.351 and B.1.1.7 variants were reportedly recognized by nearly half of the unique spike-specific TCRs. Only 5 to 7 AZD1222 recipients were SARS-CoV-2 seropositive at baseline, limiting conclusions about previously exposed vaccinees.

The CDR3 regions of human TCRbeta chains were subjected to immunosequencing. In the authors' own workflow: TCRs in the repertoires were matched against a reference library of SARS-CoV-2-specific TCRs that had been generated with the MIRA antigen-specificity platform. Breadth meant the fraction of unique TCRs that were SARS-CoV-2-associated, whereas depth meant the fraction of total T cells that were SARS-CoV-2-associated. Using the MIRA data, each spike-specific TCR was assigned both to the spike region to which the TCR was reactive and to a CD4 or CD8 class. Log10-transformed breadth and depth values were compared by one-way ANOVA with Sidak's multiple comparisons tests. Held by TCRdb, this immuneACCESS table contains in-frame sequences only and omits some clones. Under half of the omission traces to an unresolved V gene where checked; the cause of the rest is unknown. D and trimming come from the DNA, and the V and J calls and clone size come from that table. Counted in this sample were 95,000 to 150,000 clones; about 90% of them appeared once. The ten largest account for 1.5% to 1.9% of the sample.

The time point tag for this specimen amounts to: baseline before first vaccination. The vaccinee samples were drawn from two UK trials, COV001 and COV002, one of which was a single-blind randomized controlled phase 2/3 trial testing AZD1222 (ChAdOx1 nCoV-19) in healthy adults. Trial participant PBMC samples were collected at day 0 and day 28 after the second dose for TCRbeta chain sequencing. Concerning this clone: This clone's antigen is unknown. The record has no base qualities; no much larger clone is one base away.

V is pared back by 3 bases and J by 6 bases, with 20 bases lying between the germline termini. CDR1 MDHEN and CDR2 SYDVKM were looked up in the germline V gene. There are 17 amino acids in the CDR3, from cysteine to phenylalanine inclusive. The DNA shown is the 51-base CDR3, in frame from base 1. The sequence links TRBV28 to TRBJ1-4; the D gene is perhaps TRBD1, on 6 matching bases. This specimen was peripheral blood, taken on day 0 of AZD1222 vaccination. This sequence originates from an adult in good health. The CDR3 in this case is CASSLVTLAGGHEKLFF. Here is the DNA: TGTGCCAGCAGTTTGGTGACTCTCGCCGGGGGGCATGAAAAACTGTTTTTT. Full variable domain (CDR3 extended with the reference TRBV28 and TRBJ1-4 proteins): DVKVTQSSRYLVKRTGEKVFLECVQDMDHENMFWYRQDPGLGLRLIYFSYDVKMKEKGDIPEGYSVSREKKERFSLILESASTNQTSMYLCASSLVTLAGGHEKLFFGSGTQLSVL.